The 17 T cell receptor beta chains below all came from one sample that was sequenced in a study of beta chain features in type 1 diabetes. cDNA synthesis used the whole RNA isolate, giving expressed TCRB sequences. TCRdb's table, derived via immunoSEQ multiplex PCR, lists solely in-frame clones and lacks some. Of just over 450,000 clones listed, 25% to 35% are singletons. The sample consisted of naive CD4+ T cells from blood. Every receptor here comes from a man aged 18 to 30 in good health.

This clone was seen a few times. This rearrangement joins TRBV4-2 to TRBJ2-7; 9 bases match TRBD2. This CDR3 comprises 16 residues. J lost 5 bases, V lost 0 bases, and 8 bases had no gene match. Germline CDR1 LGHNA, CDR2 YNFKEQ. CDR3 coding DNA: TGTGCCAGCAGCCAAGATCGGGCGGGAGGGCCTAACGAGCAGTACTTC. It encodes CASSQDRAGGPNEQYF.

The rearrangement joins TRBV10-3 to TRBJ2-7; 8 positions match TRBD1. CDR3 length: 12 amino acids. Germline trimming cut 8 bases from V and 5 bases from J; bases unmatched to any gene: 5. Germline values: CDR1 ENHRY, CDR2 SYGVKD. The CDR3 here is CAIRQGTDEQYF. DNA for the CDR3: TGTGCCATCCGACAGGGGACGGACGAGCAGTACTTC.

This sequence joins TRBV19 and TRBJ2-7, with D hard to call. CDR1 LNHDA and CDR2 SQIVND come from the germline V gene (reference sequence). Trimming removed 3 bases from V and 5 bases from J, with 11 bases in between. This CDR3 is built from 13 residues. Written as DNA, the CDR3 is TGTGCCAGTAGTATCGCGCCCAGCCACGAGCAGTACTTC. As protein: CASSIAPSHEQYF.

The gene calls are TRBV30 and TRBJ2-6; D is possibly TRBD1 (6 bases). V lost 3 bases, J lost 3 bases, and 24 bases lay in between. CDR3 size: 19 residues. Germline CDR1 reads GTSNPN; CDR2 reads SVGIG (reference sequence). The chain's CDR3 is CAWSRRTPPQGGGANVLTF. The CDR3 DNA is TGTGCCTGGAGCCGCCGGACGCCCCCACAGGGCGGTGGGGCCAACGTCCTGACTTTC.

This clone was seen a few times. The chain couples TRBV5-4 to TRBJ2-5; TRBD1 aligns across 8 bases. The germline gives CDR1 SGHNT, CDR2 YYREEE (reference sequence). This CDR3 has 15 residues. V was pared by 4 bases and J by 4 bases, with 9 bases of the junction left unmatched. CDR3: CASSRRTGYRETQYF. DNA for the CDR3: TGTGCCAGCAGCAGGAGGACAGGGTACCGAGAGACCCAGTACTTC.

The rearrangement links TRBV7-9 to TRBJ1-1; D not resolved. The V and J ends lost 0 bases and 3 bases respectively, with 8 bases between them. Germline V gene data show CDR1 as SEHNR and CDR2 as FQNEAQ (reference sequence). The CDR3 totals 14 residues. The CDR3 reads CASSLAQSDTEAFF. In DNA form, the CDR3 reads TGTGCCAGCAGCTTAGCGCAGTCGGACACTGAAGCTTTCTTT.

V is TRBV30 and J is TRBJ2-7; 14 nucleotides match TRBD2. V shed 2 bases and J 5 bases; nucleotides not matched to a gene: 11. Per the germline V gene, CDR1 is GTSNPN and CDR2 is SVGIG (reference sequence). The length of the CDR3 is 17 residues. This CDR3 reads CAWSSFQGTSGRHEQYF. The CDR3, as DNA: TGTGCCTGGAGTTCCTTTCAGGGGACTAGCGGGAGACACGAGCAGTACTTC.

This clone appeared a few times. V is TRBV7-2 and J is TRBJ2-3; D not certain. Trimming removed 1 base at V and 4 bases at J, with 12 bases between. Germline CDR1 is SGHTA and CDR2 is FQGNSA. The CDR3 consists of 15 residues. The CDR3 DNA reads as TGTGCCAGCAGCTTAGTAATCGTTTCGCCAGATACGCAGTATTTT. As protein: CASSLVIVSPDTQYF.

This clone has a handful of counts. The genes are TRBV5-1 and TRBJ1-2; the D gene is possibly TRBD1 (5 bases). With 4 bases removed from V and 4 bases from J, the gap between germline ends came to 8 bases. The CDR3 sequence is 12 residues long. Germline V gene data show CDR1 as SGHRS and CDR2 as YFSETQ. The CDR3 nucleotides read TGCGCCAGCAGCCAAGACAGCTATGGCTACACCTTC. Translated, it gives CASSQDSYGYTF.

As to this clone: Relative to the germline gene, one junction end is altered; a read error may explain this. CDR3 in amino acids: CASSVAGVNNEAFF. The CDR3 nucleotides are TGTGCCAGCAGCGTAGCAGGGGTTAACAATGAAGCTTTCTTT. The chain carries TRBV9 and TRBJ1-1; possible D gene TRBD1, 6 bases. From germline, CDR1 is SGDLS and CDR2 YYNGEE. The CDR3 runs to 14 residues.

V gene TRBV28 combines with J gene TRBJ2-2, with 9 bases that match TRBD2. The CDR3 contains 15 residues. J lost 6 bases, V lost 6 bases, and 8 bases had no gene match. Germline values: CDR1 MDHEN, CDR2 SYDVKM. The CDR3 here is CASSPGLAGAGELFF. The CDR3 region has the DNA TGTGCCAGCAGCCCCGGTTTAGCGGGAGCCGGGGAGCTGTTTTTT.

This clone occurred a few times. The chain employs TRBV5-4 and TRBJ1-2; D gene uncertain. Trimming stripped 3 bases from V and 2 bases from J, with 17 bases between. The CDR3 is 16 residues long. Germline loops: CDR1 SGHNT, CDR2 YYREEE (reference sequence). For the CDR3, the DNA is TGTGCCAGCAGCTCCTTGAGGACGAACAGAAACTATGGCTACACCTTC. Its protein product is CASSSLRTNRNYGYTF.

This sequence joins TRBV14 and TRBJ1-1, with 10 bases aligning to TRBD1. The CDR3 spans 14 residues. Germline V CDR1 and CDR2: SGHDN, FVKESK. The J segment lost 5 bases and the V segment lost 4 bases, leaving 4 bases of the junction unmatched. The CDR3 loop is CASSRTGGRTEAFF. The CDR3 region has the DNA TGTGCCAGCAGCCGGACAGGGGGTCGGACTGAAGCTTTCTTT.

The V and J genes are TRBV7-2 and TRBJ1-5; maybe TRBD1 (5 bases). CDR1 and CDR2 (germline): SGHTA, FQGNSA. Between the trimmed V and J ends, which lost 5 bases and 2 bases, there was a span of 10 bases. The CDR3 is 14 residues long. The CDR3 DNA sequence: TGTGCCAGCAGCCAGAGAGGGGGCAATCAGCCCCAGCATTTT. It codes for CASSQRGGNQPQHF.

J is TRBJ2-1 and V is TRBV18, with D perhaps assigned TRBD1 or TRBD2 (6 bases each). Trimming pared 3 bases from V and 6 bases from J, leaving 12 bases between. Germline V CDR1 and CDR2: KGHSH, LQKENI. This CDR3 is built from 14 residues. CDR3 amino acids: CASSPAGQGNEQFF. CDR3 nucleotides: TGTGCCAGCTCACCGGCGGGACAAGGCAATGAGCAGTTCTTC.

This sequence joins TRBV29-1 and TRBJ2-1, with 8 nucleotides matching TRBD1. The germline gives CDR1 SQVTM, CDR2 ANQGSEA. The CDR3 extends over 13 amino acids. J was trimmed by 3 bases and V by 7 bases; bases with no gene match: 5. CDR3 nucleotides: TGCAGCGCCCAGACAGGGGACTACAATGAGCAGTTCTTC. This gives the protein CSAQTGDYNEQFF.

The V and J genes are TRBV28 and TRBJ1-5, with D unresolved. V lost 8 bases to trimming and J lost 2 bases, with 7 bases between them. CDR3 length equals 12 residues. Germline V CDR1 and CDR2: MDHEN, SYDVKM. The CDR3 region is CASAEGNQPQHF. CDR3 coding DNA: TGTGCCAGCGCTGAGGGCAATCAGCCCCAGCATTTT. The full variable domain, rest sourced from reference TRBV28 and TRBJ1-5, is DVKVTQSSRYLVKRTGEKVFLECVQDMDHENMFWYRQDPGLGLRLIYFSYDVKMKEKGDIPEGYSVSREKKERFSLILESASTNQTSMYLCASAEGNQPQHFGDGTRLSIL.